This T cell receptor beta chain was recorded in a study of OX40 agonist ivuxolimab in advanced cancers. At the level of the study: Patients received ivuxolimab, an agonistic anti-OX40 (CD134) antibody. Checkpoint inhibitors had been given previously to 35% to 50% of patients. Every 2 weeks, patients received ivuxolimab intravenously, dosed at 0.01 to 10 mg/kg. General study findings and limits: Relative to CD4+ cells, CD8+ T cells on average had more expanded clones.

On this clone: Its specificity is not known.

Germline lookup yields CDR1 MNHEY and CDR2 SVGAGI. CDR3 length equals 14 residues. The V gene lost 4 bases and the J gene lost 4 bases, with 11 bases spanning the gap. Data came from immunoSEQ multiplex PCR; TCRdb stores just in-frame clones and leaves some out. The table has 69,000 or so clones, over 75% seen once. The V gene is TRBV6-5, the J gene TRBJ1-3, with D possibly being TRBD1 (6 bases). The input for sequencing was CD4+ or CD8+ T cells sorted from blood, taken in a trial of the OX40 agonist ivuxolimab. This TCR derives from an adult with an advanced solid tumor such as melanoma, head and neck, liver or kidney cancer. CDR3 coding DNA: TGTGCCAGCAGTTTTGGACAGTCCGGAAACACCATATATTTT. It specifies CASSFGQSGNTIYF.